These T cell receptor beta chains were read from a single sample in a study of control samples from healthy donors and cancer patients. Data came from immunoSEQ multiplex PCR; TCRdb stores just in-frame clones and leaves some out. Of some 150,000 clones in the sample, about 90% were seen once. Sample: blood. These receptors were collected from a man younger than 35 in good health. CDR3s include the opening cysteine and the closing phenylalanine or tryptophan.

v_gene	j_gene	len	CDR3aa
TRBV5-1	TRBJ2-2	16	CASSLAMGTPTGELFF
TRBV4-2	TRBJ1-1	14	CASSPNEGIPEAFF
TRBV9	TRBJ2-1	16	CASSVAIGGGYNEQFF
TRBV4-1	TRBJ1-2	15	CASSQPTSQGTGYTF
TRBV5-5	TRBJ2-1	16	CASSSSLAGVYNEQFF
TRBV20-1	TRBJ2-7	11	CSARGTYEQYF
TRBV2	TRBJ2-5	16	CASSLSGGGPQETQYF
TRBV6-2/TRBV6-3	TRBJ1-2	14	CASSTFQGSYGYTF
TRBV18	TRBJ2-1	18	CASSPRSSLRVTYNEQFF
TRBV19	TRBJ2-2	16	CASSTLAGGLTGELFF
TRBV7-9	TRBJ1-1	13	CASRPLGNTEAFF
TRBV6-1	TRBJ1-6	13	CASSETPDSPLHF
TRBV4-1	TRBJ1-2	15	CASSQGPGQDYGYTF
TRBV6-5	TRBJ2-7	16	CASSWTQGEISYEQYF
TRBV29-1	TRBJ1-2	13	CSVEGGQYYGYTF
TRBV7-8	TRBJ1-1	15	CASSPNGGEDTEAFF
TRBV19	TRBJ1-3	15	CASSQDREAGNTIYF